These 29 T cell receptor beta chains were all obtained from the same sample, sequenced in a study of T cell changes during pregnancy in multiple sclerosis. Repertoires were generated with immunoSEQ multiplex PCR, while TCRdb's copy carries only in-frame clones and drops some. The sample has about 64,000 clones, roughly 93% seen once. The sequences come from peripheral blood, collected in the second trimester of pregnancy. These receptors were obtained from a female donor with multiple sclerosis, enrolled in a pregnancy study.

This sequence joins TRBV7-8 and TRBJ1-2; D might be TRBD1 (6 bases). Trimming stripped 1 base from V and 4 bases from J, with 13 bases between. Germline CDR1 is SGHVS and CDR2 is FQNEAQ. This CDR3 is built from 15 residues. The chain's CDR3 is CASSLEVAGAYGYTF. CDR3 bases: TGTGCCAGCAGCTTAGAAGTCGCAGGGGCCTATGGCTACACCTTC. The full variable domain, with the rest looked up from reference TRBV7-8 and TRBJ1-2, is GAGVSQSPRYKVAKRGQDVALRCDPISGHVSLFWYQQALGQGPEFLTYFQNEAQLDKSGLPSDRFFAERPEGSVSTLKIQRTQQEDSAVYLCASSLEVAGAYGYTFGSGTRLTVV.

The CDR3 bases are TGTGCCAGAGACAGGGGGAGATCGGACACTGAAGCTTTCTTT. It translates to CARDRGRSDTEAFF. This chain joins TRBV2 and TRBJ1-1; 9 positions agree with TRBD1. The junction had 8 bases not matched to a gene; V was cut back by 9 bases and J by 3 bases. Germline CDR1 SNHLY, CDR2 FYNNEI. The CDR3 consists of 14 residues.

The rearrangement joins TRBV7-2 to TRBJ1-2; 9 bases are a match to TRBD1. This CDR3 spans 17 amino acids. The J segment lost 3 bases and the V segment lost 1 base, leaving 9 bases of the junction unmatched. Germline V CDR1 and CDR2: SGHTA, FQGNSA. The CDR3 loop reads CASSLDTATGGHYGYTF. The CDR3 region has the DNA TGTGCCAGCAGCTTAGATACGGCCACAGGGGGCCACTATGGCTACACCTTC. The full variable domain, with the rest looked up from reference TRBV7-2 and TRBJ1-2, is GAGVSQSPSNKVTEKGKDVELRCDPISGHTALYWYRQSLGQGLEFLIYFQGNSAPDKSGLPSDRFSAERTGGSVSTLTIQRTQQEDSAVYLCASSLDTATGGHYGYTFGSGTRLTVV.

This chain uses TRBV11-2 with TRBJ2-5; perhaps TRBD1 as D (5 bases). This CDR3 has 14 amino acids. V lost 5 bases to trimming and J lost 2 bases, with 12 bases between them. Germline V gives CDR1 SGHAT, CDR2 FQNNGV. CDR3 residues: CASSPRTRQETQYF. For the CDR3, the DNA is TGTGCCAGCAGCCCCCGGACACGGCAAGAGACCCAGTACTTC.

The CDR3 DNA follows: TGTGCCAGCAGTTATCGGGGTTCTCCCATCTATGGCTACACCTTC. This translates into CASSYRGSPIYGYTF. J is TRBJ1-2 and V is TRBV6-5, with D uncertain. Germline lookup yields CDR1 MNHEY and CDR2 SVGAGI. Trimming stripped 3 bases from V and 4 bases from J, with 15 bases between. This CDR3 is built from 15 residues.

The chain has TRBV5-4 and TRBJ2-5; 12 nucleotides agree with TRBD2. Germline V lookup: CDR1 SGHNT, CDR2 YYREEE (reference sequence). After removal of 3 bases from V and 4 bases from J, the junction contained 4 bases not matched to a gene. This CDR3 is built from 15 residues. CDR3 in amino acids: CASSSSGGARETQYF. The CDR3 DNA reads as TGTGCCAGCAGCTCTAGCGGGGGGGCCCGAGAGACCCAGTACTTC.

V usage is TRBV7-9 and J usage is TRBJ1-1; D is perhaps TRBD1 (5 bases). The CDR3 length is 14 residues. V was shortened by 3 bases and J by 3 bases, with 11 bases between the two germline ends. Per germline, CDR1 SEHNR and CDR2 FQNEAQ (reference sequence). The CDR3 reads CASSFGLGDTEAFF. The CDR3 DNA reads TGTGCCAGCAGCTTCGGGCTAGGGGACACTGAAGCTTTCTTT.

The genes are TRBV18 and TRBJ2-7, with D possibly TRBD1 on 5 matching bases. CDR3 length: 13 amino acids. Germline CDR1 reads KGHSH; CDR2 reads LQKENI. V shed 6 bases and J shed 5 bases, with 14 bases lying between them. CDR3 in amino acids: CASSRQIGDEQYF. The CDR3 DNA is TGTGCCAGCTCCCGACAGATTGGTGACGAGCAGTACTTC. The variable domain in full, with the rest retrieved from reference TRBV18 and TRBJ2-7, is NAGVMQNPRHLVRRRGQEARLRCSPMKGHSHVYWYRQLPEEGLKFMVYLQKENIIDESGMPKERFSAEFPKEGPSILRIQQVVRGDSAAYFCASSRQIGDEQYFGPGTRLTVT.

The J gene is TRBJ2-7, the V gene TRBV5-1, with D uncertain. Per germline, CDR1 SGHRS and CDR2 YFSETQ. This CDR3 spans 14 amino acids. The V end lost 0 bases, the J end lost 1 base, and 8 bases lay between the germline ends. The CDR3 DNA is TGCGCCAGCAGCTTGGACCCCAGTTCCTACGAGCAGTACTTC. Translating gives CASSLDPSSYEQYF.

The rearrangement links TRBV5-1 to TRBJ1-5; TRBD1 is a possible D gene (6 bases). Trimming removed 1 base at V and 0 bases at J, with 11 bases between. Germline V gives CDR1 SGHRS, CDR2 YFSETQ. The CDR3 has 16 residues. The CDR3 here is CASSLTGPYSNQPQHF. The CDR3 nucleotides read TGCGCCAGCAGCTTGACAGGGCCCTATAGCAATCAGCCCCAGCATTTT. Full variable domain (rest looked up from reference TRBV5-1 and TRBJ1-5): KAGVTQTPRYLIKTRGQQVTLSCSPISGHRSVSWYQQTPGQGLQFLFEYFSETQRNKGNFPGRFSGRQFSNSRSEMNVSTLELGDSALYLCASSLTGPYSNQPQHFGDGTRLSIL.

This clone was seen once. The CDR3 bases are TGTGCCTGGAGTTCAGGCGGGGGCAATCAGCCCCAGCATTTT. This encodes CAWSSGGGNQPQHF. The chain recombines TRBV30 with TRBJ1-5; D gene unclear. Trimming left V 2 bases short and J 2 bases short, with 10 bases between. The CDR3 spans 14 residues. Germline CDR1 GTSNPN, CDR2 SVGIG (reference sequence).

The rearrangement links TRBV7-2 to TRBJ1-1; D remains unclear. This CDR3 is built from 14 residues. Trimming cost V 3 bases and J 1 base, with 9 bases left between them. Germline V gene lookup returns CDR1 SGHTA and CDR2 FQGNSA. This CDR3 reads CASSFWRGNTEAFF. In DNA, the CDR3 is TGTGCCAGCAGCTTTTGGCGGGGGAACACTGAAGCTTTCTTT.

The genes are TRBV6-5 and TRBJ2-1; a possible D gene is TRBD2 (5 bases). The V gene lost 7 bases and the J gene lost 4 bases, with 14 bases spanning the gap. Germline assignment: CDR1 MNHEY and CDR2 SVGAGI. This CDR3 has 14 amino acids. CDR3 region: CASTPAGDYNEQFF. The DNA of the CDR3 is TGTGCCAGCACCCCCGCCGGGGATTACAATGAGCAGTTCTTC.

This chain links TRBV4-2 with TRBJ1-2, with TRBD1 as a possible D gene (5 bases). The CDR3 runs 15 residues. Between the trimmed V and J ends, which lost 1 base and 10 bases, there was a span of 19 bases. CDR1 and CDR2 from the germline V gene are LGHNA and YNFKEQ. CDR3 sequence (DNA): TGTGCCAGCAGCCAAGCACGCTTAGGGGATTACTACTACACCTTC. It specifies CASSQARLGDYYYTF.

The chain uses TRBV30 and TRBJ1-2; TRBD1 matches at 8 bases. The CDR3 consists of 13 residues. The junction had 6 bases not matched to a gene; V was cut back by 2 bases and J by 7 bases. Germline CDR1 is GTSNPN and CDR2 is SVGIG (reference sequence). Here the CDR3 reads CAWSIGQGAGYTF. In nucleotides, the CDR3 is TGTGCCTGGAGTATCGGACAGGGCGCTGGCTACACCTTC. Together with reference TRBV30 and TRBJ1-2, the CDR3 gives the full variable domain: SQTIHQWPATLVQPVGSPLSLECTVEGTSNPNLYWYRQAAGRGLQLLFYSVGIGQISSEVPQNLSASRPQDRQFILSSKKLLLSDSGFYLCAWSIGQGAGYTFGSGTRLTVV.

The chain carries TRBV5-4 and TRBJ1-2; 9 bases are shared with TRBD1. Germline CDR1 SGHNT, CDR2 YYREEE (reference sequence). The ends lost 4 bases at V and 3 bases at J; junction bases unmatched: 7. The CDR3 runs 15 residues. The CDR3 protein is CASSANRDRDYGYTF. CDR3 DNA sequence: TGTGCCAGCAGCGCCAACCGGGACAGGGACTATGGCTACACCTTC.

This clone appeared once. The V gene is TRBV9, the J gene TRBJ2-5, with 9 bases aligning to TRBD2. There are 17 residues in the CDR3. In germline, CDR1 is SGDLS, CDR2 YYNGEE. The ends lost 0 bases at V and 1 base at J; junction bases unmatched: 7. Written as DNA, the CDR3 is TGTGCCAGCAGCGTAGGGGCCGCGGGGGGGCTCCAAGAGACCCAGTACTTC. Translated, it gives CASSVGAAGGLQETQYF.

The chain recombines TRBV9 with TRBJ2-1; TRBD1 matches 12 bases. Germline CDR1 and CDR2: SGDLS and YYNGEE. V shed 2 bases and J 9 bases; nucleotides not matched to a gene: 6. The CDR3 has 15 residues. This chain's CDR3 is CASSVVPGQGAEQFF. CDR3 sequence (DNA): TGTGCCAGCAGCGTCGTCCCGGGACAGGGGGCTGAGCAGTTCTTC.

The chain carries TRBV2 and TRBJ1-3; D gene unclear. The CDR3 is made up of 14 amino acids. Germline V lookup: CDR1 SNHLY, CDR2 FYNNEI. Trimming removed 4 bases from V and 0 bases from J, with 7 bases in between. CDR3 coding DNA: TGTGCCAGCAGTGGCGGAGTCTCTGGAAACACCATATATTTT. This translates into CASSGGVSGNTIYF.

The chain joins TRBV19 to TRBJ2-3, with D possibly TRBD2 on 6 matching bases. V was shortened by 5 bases and J by 1 base, with 7 bases between the two germline ends. The CDR3 contains 13 residues. Germline V gene data show CDR1 as LNHDA and CDR2 as SQIVND (reference sequence). CDR3 sequence: CASSWRGTDTQYF. The CDR3 DNA sequence: TGTGCCAGTAGTTGGAGGGGCACAGATACGCAGTATTTT. The full variable domain, its missing parts supplied by reference TRBV19 and TRBJ2-3, is DGGITQSPKYLFRKEGQNVTLSCEQNLNHDAMYWYRQDPGQGLRLIYYSQIVNDFQKGDIAEGYSVSREKKESFPLTVTSAQKNPTAFYLCASSWRGTDTQYFGPGTRLTVL.

The chain employs TRBV7-6 and TRBJ1-1, with D possibly being TRBD1 (5 bases). Germline V gene data show CDR1 as SGHVS and CDR2 as FNYEAQ. This CDR3 region has 13 residues. Trimming removed 4 bases at V and 1 base at J, with 7 bases between. CDR3 in DNA: TGTGCCAGCAGCTCACAGGCGAACACTGAAGCTTTCTTT. It translates to CASSSQANTEAFF.

This clone came up once. The rearrangement links TRBV28 to TRBJ1-3; D ambiguous. From germline, CDR1 is MDHEN and CDR2 SYDVKM. Trimming removed 7 bases from V and 2 bases from J, with 6 bases in between. This CDR3 comprises 12 residues. The CDR3 nucleotides are TGTGCCAGCACGGTCGCTGGAAACACCATATATTTT. Its protein product is CASTVAGNTIYF.

The chain combines TRBV4-2 with TRBJ2-7; TRBD1 matches 7 bases. The CDR3 length is 14 residues. V gave up 4 bases and J gave up 3 bases; unmatched junction bases: 6. Per the germline V gene, CDR1 is LGHNA and CDR2 is YNFKEQ. In nucleotides, the CDR3 is TGTGCCAGCAGCCGCTTGAGACAGGGCTACGAGCAGTACTTC. Encoded protein: CASSRLRQGYEQYF.

This chain connects TRBV20-1 to TRBJ2-5; D remains ambiguous. Trimming took 6 bases from V and 4 from J, leaving 9 bases between them. Germline V gives CDR1 DFQATT, CDR2 SNEGSKA (reference sequence). There are 11 residues in the CDR3. Here the CDR3 reads CSALRRETQYF. The CDR3 region has the DNA TGCAGTGCCCTTCGCAGAGAGACCCAGTACTTC.

The chain uses TRBV9 and TRBJ2-2; 8 bases fit TRBD2. The CDR3 totals 17 residues. Trimming took 4 bases from V and 3 from J; bases not matched to a gene: 11. CDR1 SGDLS and CDR2 YYNGEE come from the germline V gene. The CDR3 coding sequence is TGTGCCAGCAGCCCAAGGACTAGCCGGGGGGACACCGGGGAGCTGTTTTTT. It yields the protein CASSPRTSRGDTGELFF.

J is TRBJ2-3 and V is TRBV7-8, with 9 bases lining up with TRBD2. The V segment lost 5 bases and the J segment 2 bases; nucleotides outside the gene matches: 5. The length of the CDR3 is 15 residues. Germline V gene sequence: CDR1 SGHVS, CDR2 FQNEAQ. CDR3 residues: CASSLERGDTDTQYF. The CDR3 DNA reads TGTGCCAGCAGCCTCGAGCGGGGGGACACAGATACGCAGTATTTT.

The gene calls are TRBV6-6 and TRBJ1-5; tentatively, D is TRBD1 (5 bases). The CDR3 totals 14 residues. Deletions cut 7 bases from V and 6 bases from J, with 16 bases between. Germline CDR1 and CDR2: MNHNY and SVGAGI (reference sequence). DNA of the CDR3: TGTGCCAGCAACCCCGATATGGGGGGTCAGCCCCAGCATTTT. It encodes CASNPDMGGQPQHF.

The rearrangement uses TRBV5-1 and TRBJ2-5, with a tentative D call TRBD1 (5 bases). The germline gives CDR1 SGHRS, CDR2 YFSETQ. V was pared by 0 bases and J by 5 bases, with 11 bases between. This CDR3 comprises 14 residues. CDR3 amino acids: CASSLGGLGETQYF. CDR3 DNA sequence: TGCGCCAGCAGCTTGGGGGGCTTGGGGGAGACCCAGTACTTC.

This clone was seen once. The CDR3 coding sequence is TGTGCCAGTAGTATAAGACTCTCCCAAGAGACCCAGTACTTC. It encodes CASSIRLSQETQYF. V usage is TRBV19 and J usage is TRBJ2-5, with D hard to call. V lost 2 bases to trimming and J lost 1 base, with 8 bases between them. The CDR3 is made up of 14 amino acids. The V gene's germline CDR1 is LNHDA and CDR2 SQIVND (reference sequence).